This TCR beta chain was sequenced in a study of blood T cell repertoires in COVID-19. Data came from immunoSEQ multiplex PCR; TCRdb stores just in-frame clones and leaves some out. The data hold some 370,000 clones, with almost 90% observed a single time. Trimming shortened V by 0 bases and J by 9 bases, and 9 bases separated the two germline ends. Germline V CDR1 and CDR2: SGHRS, YFSETQ. CDR3 length equals 13 residues. The chain couples TRBV5-1 to TRBJ1-4; a possible D gene is TRBD1 (5 bases). This clonotype originated in a man between 18 and 35 years old with active or convalescent COVID-19. Sequencing input: peripheral blood. The CDR3 is CASSLVQDQKLFF. CDR3 bases: TGCGCCAGCAGCTTGGTACAGGATCAAAAACTGTTTTTT.